This entry features one T cell receptor (beta chain) sequence. The sample originates from a study of control samples from healthy donors and cancer patients. Produced via immunoSEQ multiplex PCR; TCRdb's table is partial and in-frame only. Altogether more than 90,000 clones are present, 80% to 90% being singletons, with the ten largest covering under 10%. Germline values: CDR1 MNHNY, CDR2 SVGAGI (reference sequence). The V gene lost 6 bases and the J gene lost 0 bases, with 18 bases spanning the gap. CDR3 size: 17 residues. The TCR was taken from a young man in good health. The genes are TRBV6-6 and TRBJ1-5, with D unclear. Source material: blood. The CDR3, as DNA: TGTGCCAGCAGCCGAACATCTGGACGGGATAGCAATCAGCCCCAGCATTTT. Amino acids: CASSRTSGRDSNQPQHF.